This passage covers 32 T cell receptor beta chains from one sample sequenced in a study of identifying expanded T cells in peripheral blood. The assay was immunoSEQ multiplex PCR, and TCRdb's table has in-frame clones only and misses some. The table lists under 110,000 clones, around 88% of them singletons. The sample taken for sequencing was blood. The receptors stem from a person aged 18-69 years in good health.

The chain uses TRBV7-9 and TRBJ1-2, with TRBD1 identical over 8 bases. V dropped 6 bases and J dropped 10; count of bases not matched to a gene: 13. CDR3 length: 14 residues. Germline values: CDR1 SEHNR, CDR2 FQNEAQ (reference sequence). The CDR3 nucleotides read TGTGCCAGCAGAGGGCGGACAGGGACCGGGGACTACACCTTC. It translates to CASRGRTGTGDYTF.

The chain recombines TRBV5-1 with TRBJ2-5; 11 positions agree with TRBD2. The trim removed 0 bases at V and 5 bases at J, leaving 3 bases unmatched. The CDR3 sequence is 15 residues long. The germline CDR1 and CDR2 sequences are SGHRS and YFSETQ. CDR3 bases: TGCGCCAGCAGCTTGGCCCTAGCGGGGGGTGAGACCCAGTACTTC. Protein: CASSLALAGGETQYF.

This clone was picked up a small number of times. This rearrangement joins TRBV7-7 to TRBJ1-4; tentative D call: TRBD1 (5 bases). CDR1 and CDR2 from the germline V gene are SSHAT and FNYEAQ (reference sequence). Between the trimmed V and J ends, which lost 5 bases and 6 bases, there was a span of 10 bases. The CDR3 sequence is 13 residues long. CDR3 residues: CASSTGFDEKLFF. The CDR3 DNA is TGTGCCAGCAGCACAGGTTTCGATGAAAAACTGTTTTTT.

This clone has only a few counts. The chain recombines TRBV2 with TRBJ1-5; 8 positions agree with TRBD1. Germline V lookup: CDR1 SNHLY, CDR2 FYNNEI. This CDR3 spans 16 amino acids. Trimming cost V 6 bases and J 3 bases; bases outside gene matches: 10. The CDR3, as DNA: TGTGCCAGCAGCGGTCAAAGACAGGGGCTCAATCAGCCCCAGCATTTT. This encodes CASSGQRQGLNQPQHF.

This sequence joins TRBV7-2 and TRBJ1-5, with D possibly matching TRBD1 (6 bases). CDR3 length: 15 residues. From germline, CDR1 is SGHTA and CDR2 FQGNSA. Trimming took 6 bases from V and 8 from J, leaving 20 bases between them. The CDR3 DNA follows: TGTGCCAGCAGTCAAGTCGGGGGGGGCTTTGAGCCCCAGCATTTT. It yields the protein CASSQVGGGFEPQHF.

This chain joins TRBV5-4 and TRBJ1-1, with a possible D match to TRBD1 (5 bases). Germline V gene lookup returns CDR1 SGHNT and CDR2 YYREEE (reference sequence). CDR3 length: 17 amino acids. The germline V and J ends were trimmed by 5 bases and 4 bases, with 24 bases remaining between them. The CDR3 DNA reads TGTGCCAGCAGTTCCCCGGGGAGGGGTTCGTACCCCACTGAAGCTTTCTTT. This gives the protein CASSSPGRGSYPTEAFF.

This clone was seen a single time. This rearrangement joins TRBV4-3 to TRBJ1-5; perhaps TRBD1 as D (6 bases). Trimming removed 0 bases at V and 7 bases at J, with 13 bases between. This CDR3 region has 15 residues. Germline loops: CDR1 LGHNA, CDR2 YSLEER. CDR3 sequence reads: CASSQETGGWQPQHF. CDR3 DNA: TGCGCCAGCAGCCAAGAAACCGGGGGCTGGCAGCCCCAGCATTTT.

This CDR3 reads CASSQEIILNYGYTF. As DNA, the CDR3 is TGCGCCAGCAGCCAAGAAATCATCCTAAACTATGGCTACACCTTC. The rearrangement joins TRBV4-1 to TRBJ1-2; D remains unclear. V was clipped by 0 bases and J by 2 bases, with 10 bases between them. The CDR3 has 15 amino acids. Germline values: CDR1 MGHRA, CDR2 YSYEKL.

The chain combines TRBV6-6 with TRBJ2-5, with 8 bases aligning to TRBD1. Per germline, CDR1 MNHNY and CDR2 SVGAGI (reference sequence). J lost 9 bases, V lost 6 bases, and 15 bases had no gene match. The CDR3 is 15 residues long. The CDR3 DNA reads TGTGCCAGCAGCCCTGGGACAGGAGGAGGTTGGGCCCAGTACTTC. It encodes CASSPGTGGGWAQYF.

CDR3 protein: CASRFARTGGLSGNTIYF. CDR3 DNA: TGTGCCAGCAGATTCGCCAGGACAGGGGGACTCTCTGGAAACACCATATATTTT. This chain joins TRBV2 and TRBJ1-3, with 10 nucleotides matching TRBD1. V lost 6 bases to trimming and J lost 0 bases; unmatched junction nucleotides: 11. The length of the CDR3 is 18 residues. Germline CDR1 reads SNHLY; CDR2 reads FYNNEI.

The chain is built from TRBV15 and TRBJ2-7; D is undetermined. The CDR3 consists of 17 residues. Germline V lookup: CDR1 LNHNV, CDR2 YYDKDF (reference sequence). Trimming pared 0 bases from V and 4 bases from J, leaving 19 bases between. CDR3 DNA: TGTGCCACCAGCAGAGATCTCCCTGACTTGCCGGATTACGAGCAGTACTTC. It is translated as CATSRDLPDLPDYEQYF. Full variable domain (remainder filled in from reference TRBV15 and TRBJ2-7): DAMVIQNPRYQVTQFGKPVTLSCSQTLNHNVMYWYQQKSSQAPKLLFHYYDKDFNNEADTPDNFQSRRPNTSFCFLDIRSPGLGDTAMYLCATSRDLPDLPDYEQYFGPGTRLTVT.

This clone was observed a few times. The chain carries TRBV11-2 and TRBJ1-4; D not resolved. Germline CDR1 SGHAT, CDR2 FQNNGV. Trimming took 0 bases from V and 12 from J, leaving 14 bases between them. The CDR3 has 14 residues. DNA of the CDR3: TGTGCCAGCAGCTTAGAACGGGCAGTCGGAGAACTGTTTTTT. Its protein product is CASSLERAVGELFF.

The rearrangement links TRBV5-6 to TRBJ2-7; D is ambiguous. V shed 2 bases and J shed 3 bases, with 6 bases lying between them. This CDR3 has 12 residues. CDR1 is SGHDT and CDR2 is YYEEEE in the germline V gene. The CDR3 sequence: CASSFLSYEQYF. The CDR3 DNA follows: TGTGCCAGCAGCTTTTTAAGCTACGAGCAGTACTTC.

This clone was found once. The chain carries TRBV7-9 and TRBJ2-7, with 7 nucleotides matching TRBD1. The germline CDR1 and CDR2 sequences are SEHNR and FQNEAQ (reference sequence). The CDR3 runs to 15 residues. With 4 bases clipped from V and 4 bases from J, the junction kept 10 bases outside the gene matches. In DNA, the CDR3 is TGTGCCAGCAGCTCCCCGACAGGGAAGATATACGAGCAGTACTTC. This sequence encodes CASSSPTGKIYEQYF.

The chain combines TRBV4-3 with TRBJ1-1; D gene uncertain. Germline loops: CDR1 LGHNA, CDR2 YSLEER. Trimming stripped 0 bases from V and 5 bases from J, with 7 bases between. The CDR3 consists of 13 residues. CDR3 residues: CASSQDGLTEAFF. Here the CDR3 DNA reads TGCGCCAGCAGCCAAGATGGGTTGACTGAAGCTTTCTTT.

The chain recombines TRBV19 with TRBJ2-1, with TRBD1 matching 7 bases. Losses at the gene ends were 5 bases for V and 8 bases for J; bases not matched to a gene: 12. There are 15 residues in the CDR3. Germline CDR1 is LNHDA and CDR2 is SQIVND (reference sequence). The CDR3 loop is CASSPLPTGVDEQFF. The CDR3 DNA reads TGTGCCAGTAGTCCCCTGCCCACAGGGGTCGATGAGCAGTTCTTC. Based on the CDR3 plus reference TRBV19 and TRBJ2-1, the full variable domain is DGGITQSPKYLFRKEGQNVTLSCEQNLNHDAMYWYRQDPGQGLRLIYYSQIVNDFQKGDIAEGYSVSREKKESFPLTVTSAQKNPTAFYLCASSPLPTGVDEQFFGPGTRLTVL.

This chain joins TRBV5-4 and TRBJ2-7, with D perhaps matching TRBD2 (6 bases). Trimming shortened V by 2 bases and J by 10 bases, and 16 bases separated the two germline ends. This CDR3 spans 13 amino acids. Germline CDR1 reads SGHNT; CDR2 reads YYREEE (reference sequence). CDR3 DNA sequence: TGTGCCAGCAGCTTCAGGGAGGCGCACCTTCAGTACTTC. It yields the protein CASSFREAHLQYF.

Of note for this clone: Additional DNA sequences in this sample encode the identical CDR3. This chain links TRBV2 with TRBJ2-5; 12 bases agree with TRBD1. Germline CDR1 is SNHLY and CDR2 is FYNNEI. The CDR3 is 13 residues long. V shed 8 bases, J shed 5 bases, and the junction held 3 bases outside the gene matches. In DNA, the CDR3 is TGTGCCAGCCGGGACAGGGGGCCCGAGACCCAGTACTTC. Residues: CASRDRGPETQYF.

The chain recombines TRBV7-2 with TRBJ2-2; D uncertain. This CDR3 spans 13 amino acids. CDR1 is SGHTA, CDR2 FQGNSA, per germline. V lost 0 bases to trimming and J lost 5 bases, with 4 bases between them. As DNA, the CDR3 is TGTGCCAGCAGCTTAGCGGTGACCGGGGAGCTGTTTTTT. Its protein is CASSLAVTGELFF.

There are many counts of this clone. This CDR3 is also generated by other DNA sequences in the sample. This chain joins TRBV6-5 and TRBJ1-2; TRBD1 matches 7 bases. Unmatched junction bases numbered 8, after V lost 7 bases and J lost 6 bases. The CDR3 totals 13 residues. The V gene's germline CDR1 is MNHEY and CDR2 SVGAGI. CDR3 residues: CASTRQGAHGYTF. The CDR3, as DNA: TGTGCCAGCACCAGACAGGGCGCCCATGGCTACACCTTC.

The rearrangement joins TRBV9 to TRBJ1-4; D is undetermined. From germline, CDR1 is SGDLS and CDR2 YYNGEE. This CDR3 has 13 amino acids. V gave up 3 bases and J gave up 0 bases, with 3 bases separating them. CDR3 sequence: CASSGATNEKLFF. The CDR3 nucleotides are TGTGCCAGCAGCGGCGCAACTAATGAAAAACTGTTTTTT.

The rearrangement uses TRBV4-2 and TRBJ1-1; perhaps TRBD1 as D (6 bases). The CDR3 runs to 15 residues. V lost 0 bases and J lost 12, with 20 bases in between. The V gene's germline CDR1 is LGHNA and CDR2 YNFKEQ. The CDR3 coding sequence is TGTGCCAGCAGCCAAGATCGCGGGGGCCAGGGAAGAACTTTCTTT. Protein: CASSQDRGGQGRTFF.

V usage is TRBV5-4 and J usage is TRBJ2-7; 10 positions match TRBD2. The CDR3 has 16 residues. The junction had 10 bases not matched to a gene; V was cut back by 4 bases and J by 3 bases. Germline CDR1 and CDR2: SGHNT and YYREEE (reference sequence). CDR3 region: CASSDAAGGPLYEQYF. Written as DNA, the CDR3 is TGTGCCAGCAGCGATGCAGCGGGGGGGCCTCTCTACGAGCAGTACTTC.

V and J are TRBV21-1 and TRBJ2-7; the table's D call TRBD2 went unverified against the DNA. TRBV21-1 is an annotated pseudogene. CDR3 length equals 16 residues. The CDR3 DNA is TGTGCCAGCAGCAAAGTGGGACTAGCGGGGCACTACGAGCAGTACTTC. It is translated as CASSKVGLAGHYEQYF.

The rearrangement uses TRBV4-3 and TRBJ2-1, with D possibly TRBD2 on 5 matching bases. The V and J ends lost 0 bases and 7 bases respectively, with 16 bases between them. Germline V gene sequence: CDR1 LGHNA, CDR2 YSLEER. CDR3 length: 16 residues. CDR3 DNA: TGCGCCAGCAGCCAAGATCCCTTGCGGGTTGATAATGAGCAGTTCTTC. Its protein is CASSQDPLRVDNEQFF.

A few counts support this clone. The chain couples TRBV11-2 to TRBJ1-5; perhaps TRBD1 as D (5 bases). Deletions cut 3 bases from V and 4 bases from J, with 7 bases between. The CDR3 runs to 13 residues. CDR1 SGHAT and CDR2 FQNNGV come from the germline V gene. CDR3 DNA: TGTGCCAGCAGCTTTCGGGGGAATCAGCCCCAGCATTTT. Residues: CASSFRGNQPQHF.

This chain joins TRBV7-8 and TRBJ1-2; 9 positions match TRBD1. The germline gives CDR1 SGHVS, CDR2 FQNEAQ. This CDR3 is 13 amino acids long. The V and J ends lost 5 bases and 6 bases, in that order; junction bases with no gene match: 4. The CDR3 sequence: CASSNTGGHGYTF. The CDR3 DNA reads as TGTGCCAGCAGCAACACAGGGGGCCATGGCTACACCTTC. Based on the CDR3 plus reference TRBV7-8 and TRBJ1-2, the full variable domain is GAGVSQSPRYKVAKRGQDVALRCDPISGHVSLFWYQQALGQGPEFLTYFQNEAQLDKSGLPSDRFFAERPEGSVSTLKIQRTQQEDSAVYLCASSNTGGHGYTFGSGTRLTVV.

The gene calls are TRBV2 and TRBJ2-2; D remains ambiguous. The CDR3 is made up of 16 amino acids. Trimming stripped 3 bases from V and 1 base from J, with 12 bases between. Per the germline V gene, CDR1 is SNHLY and CDR2 is FYNNEI. CDR3 nucleotides: TGTGCCAGCAGTGATTCGGCCCTAGGGAACACCGGGGAGCTGTTTTTT. Amino acids: CASSDSALGNTGELFF.

This clone has only one observation. The chain carries TRBV7-9 and TRBJ2-5; D assignment may be TRBD1 or TRBD2 (5 bases each). The V and J ends lost 3 bases and 2 bases respectively, with 13 bases between them. Germline CDR1 and CDR2: SEHNR and FQNEAQ (reference sequence). The CDR3 contains 15 residues. The CDR3 nucleotides are TGTGCCAGCAGCTTGCCTTTGAGGGGTCAAGAGACCCAGTACTTC. This gives the protein CASSLPLRGQETQYF.

CDR3 nucleotides: TGTGCCAGCGGCTGGGCCCAGGGGTGGGAGTACTTC. Its translation: CASGWAQGWEYF. The genes are TRBV11-2 and TRBJ2-7; tentative D call: TRBD1 (6 bases). CDR3 size: 12 residues. Germline lookup yields CDR1 SGHAT and CDR2 FQNNGV. Trimming cost V 8 bases and J 11 bases, with 19 bases left between them. Full variable domain (missing parts from reference TRBV11-2 and TRBJ2-7): EAGVAQSPRYKIIEKRQSVAFWCNPISGHATLYWYQQILGQGPKLLIQFQNNGVVDDSQLPKDRFSAERLKGVDSTLKIQPAKLEDSAVYLCASGWAQGWEYFGPGTRLTVT.

The CDR3 sequence: CASSQLQGNHEQYF. DNA for the CDR3: TGTGCCAGCAGCCAACTACAGGGGAACCACGAGCAGTACTTC. This chain uses TRBV13 with TRBJ2-7, with 7 bases identical to TRBD1. Per germline, CDR1 PRHDT and CDR2 FYEKMQ (reference sequence). This CDR3 spans 14 amino acids. V was clipped by 5 bases and J by 5 bases; unmatched bases: 9.

The CDR3 DNA sequence: TGCGCCAGCAGTGAAGGGGGGGAAGGAAACACCATATATTTT. Encoded protein: CASSEGGEGNTIYF. The chain uses TRBV10-2 and TRBJ1-3, with TRBD1 as a possible D gene (6 bases). This CDR3 comprises 14 residues. The germline V gene encodes CDR1 WSHSY and CDR2 SAAADI. V was trimmed by 3 bases and J by 4 bases, leaving 10 bases between them.